This T cell receptor (beta chain) was sequenced for a study of blood T cell repertoires in COVID-19. Study-level information: The United States, Italy and Spain were the sources of the acute and convalescent COVID-19 samples. Sources were T cells, B-cell-depleted T cells, or PBMCs; the material itself was cDNA or gDNA.

Original methodology: Reference gene primer amplification in the assay estimated nucleated cell counts. The protocol was immunoSEQ multiplex PCR, while the TCRdb copy is restricted to in-frame clones and leaves out a portion. V and J calls and clone size follow that table, whereas D and trimming were derived from the DNA. The table lists over 300,000 clones, 89% of them singletons. The ends lost 2 bases at V and 5 bases at J; junction bases unmatched: 11. Germline CDR1 MGHRA, CDR2 YSYEKL. This CDR3 has 16 amino acids. V usage is TRBV4-1 and J usage is TRBJ1-2, with 7 bases aligning to TRBD1. This sequence was found in a middle-aged man with acute or convalescent COVID-19. What was sequenced was peripheral blood. CDR3 residues: CASSQPARGRRYGYTF. Written as DNA, the CDR3 is TGCGCCAGCAGCCAACCCGCTAGGGGGCGAAGGTATGGCTACACCTTC.